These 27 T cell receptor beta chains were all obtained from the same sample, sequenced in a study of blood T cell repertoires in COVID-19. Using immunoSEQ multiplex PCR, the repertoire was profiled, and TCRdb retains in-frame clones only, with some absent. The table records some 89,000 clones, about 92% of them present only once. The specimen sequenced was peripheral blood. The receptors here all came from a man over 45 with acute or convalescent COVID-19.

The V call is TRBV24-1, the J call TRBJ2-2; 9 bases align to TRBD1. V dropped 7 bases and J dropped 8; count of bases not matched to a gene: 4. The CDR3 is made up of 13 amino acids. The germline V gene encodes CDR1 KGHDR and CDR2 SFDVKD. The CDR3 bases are TGTGCCACCAGGGGGACAGGGACAGGGGAGCTGTTTTTT. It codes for CATRGTGTGELFF.

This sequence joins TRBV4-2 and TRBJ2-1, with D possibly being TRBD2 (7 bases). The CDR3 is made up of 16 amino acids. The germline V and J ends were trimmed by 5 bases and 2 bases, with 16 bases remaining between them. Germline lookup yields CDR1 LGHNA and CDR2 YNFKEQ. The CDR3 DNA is TGTGCCAGCAGCACCGGGGGGCGGGGGACCTACAATGAGCAGTTCTTC. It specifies CASSTGGRGTYNEQFF.

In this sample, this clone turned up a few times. The CDR3 bases are TGTGCCAGCAGCCAATACTATGGCTACACCTTC. Protein product: CASSQYYGYTF. The chain couples TRBV11-2 to TRBJ1-2; D not certain. Germline V gives CDR1 SGHAT, CDR2 FQNNGV. The ends were cut back, 5 bases at V and 3 bases at J, with 4 bases in the middle. This CDR3 contains 11 residues.

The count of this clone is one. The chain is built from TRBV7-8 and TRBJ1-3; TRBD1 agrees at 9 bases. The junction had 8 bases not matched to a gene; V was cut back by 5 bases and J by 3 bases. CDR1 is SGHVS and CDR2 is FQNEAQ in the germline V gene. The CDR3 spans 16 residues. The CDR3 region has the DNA TGTGCCAGCAGCCCAACGACAGGGGGAGTTGGAAACACCATATATTTT. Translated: CASSPTTGGVGNTIYF. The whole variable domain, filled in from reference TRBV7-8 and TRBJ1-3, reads GAGVSQSPRYKVAKRGQDVALRCDPISGHVSLFWYQQALGQGPEFLTYFQNEAQLDKSGLPSDRFFAERPEGSVSTLKIQRTQQEDSAVYLCASSPTTGGVGNTIYFGEGSWLTVV.

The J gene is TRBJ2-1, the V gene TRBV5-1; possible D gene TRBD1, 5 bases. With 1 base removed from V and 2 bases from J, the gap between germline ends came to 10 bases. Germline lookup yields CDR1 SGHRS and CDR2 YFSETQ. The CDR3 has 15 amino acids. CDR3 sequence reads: CASSLTGATYNEQFF. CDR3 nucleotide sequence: TGCGCCAGCAGCTTGACAGGAGCTACCTACAATGAGCAGTTCTTC.

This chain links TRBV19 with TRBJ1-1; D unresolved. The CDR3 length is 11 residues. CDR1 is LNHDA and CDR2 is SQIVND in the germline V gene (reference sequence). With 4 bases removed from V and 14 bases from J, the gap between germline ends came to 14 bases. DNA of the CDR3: TGTGCCAGTAGTAGTGACACGGTCAGCTTCTTT. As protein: CASSSDTVSFF.

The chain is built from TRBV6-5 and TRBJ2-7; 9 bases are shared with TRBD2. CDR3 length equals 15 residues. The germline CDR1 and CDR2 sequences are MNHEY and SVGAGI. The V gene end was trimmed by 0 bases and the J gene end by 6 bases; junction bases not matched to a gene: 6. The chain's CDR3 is CASSYSSGRLGEQYF. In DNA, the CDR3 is TGTGCCAGCAGTTACTCGAGCGGGAGGCTCGGCGAGCAGTACTTC.

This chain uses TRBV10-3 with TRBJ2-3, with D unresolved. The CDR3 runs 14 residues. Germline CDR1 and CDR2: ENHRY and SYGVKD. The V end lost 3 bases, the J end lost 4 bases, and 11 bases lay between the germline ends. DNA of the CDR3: TGTGCCATCAGTGAAGGTCTAGTGTCAGATACGCAGTATTTT. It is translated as CAISEGLVSDTQYF.

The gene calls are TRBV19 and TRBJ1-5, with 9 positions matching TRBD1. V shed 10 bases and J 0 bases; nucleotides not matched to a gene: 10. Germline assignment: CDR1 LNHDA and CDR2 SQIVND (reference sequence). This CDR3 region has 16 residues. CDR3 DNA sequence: TGTGCCACGAGCGGGACAGGGACTTATAGCAATCAGCCCCAGCATTTT. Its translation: CATSGTGTYSNQPQHF. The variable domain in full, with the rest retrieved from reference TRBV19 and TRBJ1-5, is DGGITQSPKYLFRKEGQNVTLSCEQNLNHDAMYWYRQDPGQGLRLIYYSQIVNDFQKGDIAEGYSVSREKKESFPLTVTSAQKNPTAFYLCATSGTGTYSNQPQHFGDGTRLSIL.

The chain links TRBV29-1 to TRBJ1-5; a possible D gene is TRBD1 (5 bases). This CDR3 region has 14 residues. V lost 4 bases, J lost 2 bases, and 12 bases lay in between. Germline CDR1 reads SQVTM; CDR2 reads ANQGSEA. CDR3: CSVGAGGGNQPQHF. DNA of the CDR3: TGCAGCGTTGGGGCTGGAGGGGGCAATCAGCCCCAGCATTTT.

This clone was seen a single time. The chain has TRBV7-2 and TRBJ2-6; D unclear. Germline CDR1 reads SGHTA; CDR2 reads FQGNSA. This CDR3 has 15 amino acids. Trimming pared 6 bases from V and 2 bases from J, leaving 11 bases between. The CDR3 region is CASSSGSAGANVLTF. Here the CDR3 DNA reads TGTGCCAGCAGTTCCGGGTCGGCTGGGGCCAACGTCCTGACTTTC.

The CDR3 region is CAIRRGNQETQYF. The CDR3 DNA reads TGTGCCATACGCCGCGGAAACCAAGAGACCCAGTACTTC. The rearrangement links TRBV6-5 to TRBJ2-5; D gene unclear. The CDR3 sequence is 13 residues long. The V and J ends lost 10 bases and 0 bases respectively, with 12 bases between them. Looked up from germline, CDR1 is MNHEY and CDR2 is SVGAGI.

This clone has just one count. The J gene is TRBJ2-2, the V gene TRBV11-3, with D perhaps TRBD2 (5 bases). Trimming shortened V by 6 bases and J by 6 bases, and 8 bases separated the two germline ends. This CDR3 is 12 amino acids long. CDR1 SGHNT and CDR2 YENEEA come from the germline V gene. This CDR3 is CASRGRAGELFF. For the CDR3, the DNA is TGTGCCAGCAGAGGGAGAGCCGGGGAGCTGTTTTTT.

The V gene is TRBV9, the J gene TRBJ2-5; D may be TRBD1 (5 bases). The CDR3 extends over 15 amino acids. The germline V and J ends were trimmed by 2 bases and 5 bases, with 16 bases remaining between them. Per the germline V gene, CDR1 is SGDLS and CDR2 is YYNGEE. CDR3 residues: CASSVFWGGKETQYF. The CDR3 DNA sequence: TGTGCCAGCAGCGTCTTCTGGGGCGGTAAGGAGACCCAGTACTTC.

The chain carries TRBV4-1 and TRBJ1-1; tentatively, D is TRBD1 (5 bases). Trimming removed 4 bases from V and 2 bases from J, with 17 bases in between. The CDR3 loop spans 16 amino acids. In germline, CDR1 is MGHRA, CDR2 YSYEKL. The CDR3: CASSPLGAAQNTEAFF. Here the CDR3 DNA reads TGCGCCAGCAGCCCATTAGGGGCGGCGCAAAACACTGAAGCTTTCTTT.

The CDR3 DNA follows: TGTGCCAGCAGCTTATCGACAGGGGGTGCAAATCAGCCCCAGCATTTT. It translates to CASSLSTGGANQPQHF. The V gene is TRBV7-2, the J gene TRBJ1-5; 9 bases map to TRBD1. V shed 2 bases and J 4 bases; nucleotides not matched to a gene: 6. Germline V CDR1 and CDR2: SGHTA, FQGNSA. CDR3 length: 16 amino acids.

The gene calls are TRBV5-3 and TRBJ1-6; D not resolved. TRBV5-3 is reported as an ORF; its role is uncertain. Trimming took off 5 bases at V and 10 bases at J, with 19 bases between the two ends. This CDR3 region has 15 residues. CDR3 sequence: CARSLTGSRPSPLHF. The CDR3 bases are TGTGCCAGAAGTCTTACCGGGTCCCGGCCGTCACCCCTCCACTTT.

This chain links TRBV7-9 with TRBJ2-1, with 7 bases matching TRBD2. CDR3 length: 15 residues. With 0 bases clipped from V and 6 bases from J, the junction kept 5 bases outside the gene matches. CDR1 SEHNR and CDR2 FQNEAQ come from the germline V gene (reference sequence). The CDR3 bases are TGTGCCAGCAGCTTAGCGGGAGGGCGAGGCAATGAGCAGTTCTTC. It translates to CASSLAGGRGNEQFF. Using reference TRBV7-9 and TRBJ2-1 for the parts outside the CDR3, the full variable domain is DTGVSQNPRHKITKRGQNVTFRCDPISEHNRLYWYRQTLGQGPEFLTYFQNEAQLEKSRLLSDRFSAERPKGSFSTLEIQRTEQGDSAMYLCASSLAGGRGNEQFFGPGTRLTVL.

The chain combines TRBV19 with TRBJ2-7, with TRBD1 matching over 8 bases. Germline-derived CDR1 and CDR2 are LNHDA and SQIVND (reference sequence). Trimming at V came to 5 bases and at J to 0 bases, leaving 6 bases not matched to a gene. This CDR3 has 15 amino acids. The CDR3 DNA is TGTGCCAGTAGTCCGGGGACAGGTTACTCCTACGAGCAGTACGTC. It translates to CASSPGTGYSYEQYV.

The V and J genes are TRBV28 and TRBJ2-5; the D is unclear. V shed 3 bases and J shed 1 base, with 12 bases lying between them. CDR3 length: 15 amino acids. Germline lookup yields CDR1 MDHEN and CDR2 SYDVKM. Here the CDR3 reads CASSFATNLQETQYF. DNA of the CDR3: TGTGCCAGCAGTTTTGCCACTAACCTCCAAGAGACCCAGTACTTC.

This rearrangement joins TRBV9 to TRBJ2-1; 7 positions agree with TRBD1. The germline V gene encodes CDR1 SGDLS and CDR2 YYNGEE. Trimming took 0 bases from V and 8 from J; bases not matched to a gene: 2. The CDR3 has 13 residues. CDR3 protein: CASSVEGADEQFF. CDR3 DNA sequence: TGTGCCAGCAGCGTAGAGGGGGCCGATGAGCAGTTCTTC.

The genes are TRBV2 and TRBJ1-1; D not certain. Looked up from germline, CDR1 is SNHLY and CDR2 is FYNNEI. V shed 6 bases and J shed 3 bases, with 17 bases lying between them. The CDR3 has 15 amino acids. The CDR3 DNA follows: TGTGCCAGCAGAGACGTGAGAGGTCCATACACTGAAGCTTTCTTT. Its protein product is CASRDVRGPYTEAFF.

In nucleotides, the CDR3 is TGTGCCAGCAGCGTAGCTACAGGGAGTGGAAACACCATATATTTT. Translating it yields CASSVATGSGNTIYF. The chain joins TRBV9 to TRBJ1-3, with a possible D match to TRBD1 (6 bases). Germline CDR1 reads SGDLS; CDR2 reads YYNGEE. The ends were cut back, 0 bases at V and 3 bases at J, with 10 bases in the middle. The CDR3 is 15 amino acids.

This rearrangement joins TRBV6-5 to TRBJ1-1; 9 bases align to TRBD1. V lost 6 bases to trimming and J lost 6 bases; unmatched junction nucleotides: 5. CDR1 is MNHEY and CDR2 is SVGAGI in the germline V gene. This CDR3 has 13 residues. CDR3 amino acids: CASRADRGAEAFF. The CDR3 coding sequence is TGTGCCAGCAGGGCGGACAGGGGCGCTGAAGCTTTCTTT.

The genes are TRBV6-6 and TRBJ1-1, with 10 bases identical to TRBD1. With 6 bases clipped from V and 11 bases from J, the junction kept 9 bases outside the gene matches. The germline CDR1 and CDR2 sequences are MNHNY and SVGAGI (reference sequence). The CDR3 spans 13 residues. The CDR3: CASSATGGAGAFF. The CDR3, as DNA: TGTGCCAGCAGCGCGACAGGGGGCGCGGGGGCTTTCTTT.

The CDR3 nucleotides read TGCGCCAGCAGCCAAGAGACTAGCGGGGGGGCTACTGAGCAGTTCTTC. It yields the protein CASSQETSGGATEQFF. The rearrangement joins TRBV4-3 to TRBJ2-1, with TRBD2 matching 14 bases. Unmatched junction bases numbered 4, after V lost 0 bases and J lost 9 bases. The germline CDR1 and CDR2 sequences are LGHNA and YSLEER. The CDR3 loop spans 16 amino acids.

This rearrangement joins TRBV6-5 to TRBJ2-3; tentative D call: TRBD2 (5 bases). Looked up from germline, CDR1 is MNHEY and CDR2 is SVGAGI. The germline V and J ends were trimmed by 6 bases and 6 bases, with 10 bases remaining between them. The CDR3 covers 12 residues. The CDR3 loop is CASSERRDTQYF. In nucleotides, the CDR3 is TGTGCCAGCAGCGAGAGGAGGGATACGCAGTATTTT.